This TCR beta chain is from a study of T cells in Graves' hyperthyroidism and ophthalmopathy. Study-wide results and limits: Using 13 V-J features, a model discriminated ophthalmopathy from stable hyperthyroidism. Ophthalmopathy onset followed model prediction by a median about 6.5 months.

Amplification yielded TCR beta CDR3 regions, with RNA transcripts as the source. The study used the HTBI primer set for a first-round RT-PCR of the TCR CDR3. In TCRdb, the multiplex PCR reads were re-called with MiXCR into one record per CDR3 protein. Counted here are 490,000 or so distinct CDR3 sequences, about 20% occurring once; the ten biggest clones make up roughly 49%. Trimming cost V 5 bases and J 2 bases, with 15 bases left between them. The CDR3 sequence is 15 residues long. Each diagnosis drew on symptoms, thyroxine, TRAb, thyroid ultrasound and orbital computed tomography findings. Each 10 ml fresh peripheral blood draw supplied the PBMCs. This clonotype appeared many times. Its antigen is currently unknown.

Sequenced sample: blood. The V gene is TRBV12-3 or TRBV12-4, the J gene TRBJ2-5, with D possibly called TRBD1 or TRBD2 (6 bases each). The TCR originated in a woman between 70 and 85 years old with Graves' ophthalmopathy. In DNA form, the CDR3 reads TGTGCCAGCAGTCCTCGTGGGGGGCTGCAAGAGACCCAGTACTTC. As protein: CASSPRGGLQETQYF.